What follows are 9 T cell receptor beta chains derived from one specimen sequenced in a study of T cell responses to AZD1222 COVID-19 vaccine. Clones were sequenced by immunoSEQ multiplex PCR, and TCRdb holds only the in-frame ones, with some missing. The repertoire holds 80,000 to 100,000 clones, with around 88% as singletons. The source was peripheral blood, collected 28 days after the second AZD1222 dose. The receptors were sampled from an adult who received the AZD1222 COVID-19 vaccine.

CDR3 sequence: CASSLPRAAADTQYF. In nucleotides, the CDR3 is TGTGCCAGCAGTCTCCCCAGGGCAGCGGCAGATACGCAGTATTTT. The chain recombines TRBV6-2 or TRBV6-3 with TRBJ2-3, with D perhaps given as TRBD1 or TRBD2 (5 bases each). Germline assignment: CDR1 MNHEY and CDR2 SVGEGT. This CDR3 comprises 15 residues. V was cut by 5 bases and J by 4 bases, with 16 bases left in between.

Notes on this clone: Within the sample, other DNA sequences also encode this same CDR3. The chain couples TRBV4-1 to TRBJ2-2; no clear D gene. Trimming pared 5 bases from V and 0 bases from J, leaving 10 bases between. The CDR3 contains 15 residues. The germline gives CDR1 MGHRA, CDR2 YSYEKL. CDR3 sequence reads: CASSVYSSNTGELFF. CDR3 bases: TGCGCCAGCAGCGTTTATAGCTCGAACACCGGGGAGCTGTTTTTT.

The CDR3 is CASSLAAGNYGYTF. DNA of the CDR3: TGTGCCAGCAGCTTAGCGGCGGGGAACTATGGCTACACCTTC. V and J are TRBV7-2 and TRBJ1-2; unclear D gene. V lost 0 bases and J lost 2, with 7 bases in between. The CDR3 length is 14 residues. Germline V gene lookup returns CDR1 SGHTA and CDR2 FQGNSA.

The J gene is TRBJ1-4, the V gene TRBV28; D might be TRBD1 (5 bases). Germline V lookup: CDR1 MDHEN, CDR2 SYDVKM. V dropped 7 bases and J dropped 8 bases, with 17 bases sitting between them. The CDR3 covers 14 residues. The CDR3 region has the DNA TGTGCCAGCAAGGCGGGACCGGCTGGAGAAAAACTGTTTTTT. Its translation is CASKAGPAGEKLFF.

The gene calls are TRBV12-3 or TRBV12-4 and TRBJ1-1; no definite D call. This CDR3 contains 13 residues. V lost 3 bases, J lost 7 bases, and 12 bases lay in between. The CDR3 bases are TGTGCCAGCAGTTTGAAGGTTCTGGGTGAAGCTTTCTTT. As protein: CASSLKVLGEAFF.

The gene calls are TRBV7-9 and TRBJ1-2, with D unclear. The CDR3 covers 14 residues. Germline V gives CDR1 SEHNR, CDR2 FQNEAQ (reference sequence). The germline V and J ends were trimmed by 1 base and 2 bases, with 8 bases remaining between them. CDR3 in amino acids: CASSLVEQNYGYTF. The CDR3 region has the DNA TGTGCCAGCAGCTTAGTGGAGCAGAACTATGGCTACACCTTC. Full variable domain (rest looked up from reference TRBV7-9 and TRBJ1-2): DTGVSQNPRHKITKRGQNVTFRCDPISEHNRLYWYRQTLGQGPEFLTYFQNEAQLEKSRLLSDRFSAERPKGSFSTLEIQRTEQGDSAMYLCASSLVEQNYGYTFGSGTRLTVV.

The V call is TRBV6-2 or TRBV6-3, the J call TRBJ1-1; D possibly corresponds to TRBD1 (5 bases). The CDR3 runs to 15 residues. From germline, CDR1 is MNHEY and CDR2 SVGEGT. V was clipped by 4 bases and J by 1 base, with 13 bases between them. In DNA form, the CDR3 reads TGTGCCAGCAGTTCCGGGGGACGGCCGAACACTGAAGCTTTCTTT. It is translated as CASSSGGRPNTEAFF.

This clone was seen a few times. The chain is built from TRBV19 and TRBJ2-7; D may be TRBD2 (6 bases). In germline, CDR1 is LNHDA, CDR2 SQIVND (reference sequence). The CDR3 has 14 amino acids. V was clipped by 7 bases and J by 4 bases, with 17 bases between them. In DNA form, the CDR3 reads TGTGCCAGTAATGACGGATTGGCGGGATACGAGCAGTACTTC. It encodes CASNDGLAGYEQYF.

The J gene is TRBJ2-7, the V gene TRBV28; 7 bases are a match to TRBD1. The CDR3 has 14 amino acids. J was trimmed by 0 bases and V by 8 bases; bases with no gene match: 7. The germline V gene encodes CDR1 MDHEN and CDR2 SYDVKM. The CDR3 region is CASESRGSSYEQYF. Written as DNA, the CDR3 is TGTGCCAGCGAAAGCAGGGGGAGCTCCTACGAGCAGTACTTC.